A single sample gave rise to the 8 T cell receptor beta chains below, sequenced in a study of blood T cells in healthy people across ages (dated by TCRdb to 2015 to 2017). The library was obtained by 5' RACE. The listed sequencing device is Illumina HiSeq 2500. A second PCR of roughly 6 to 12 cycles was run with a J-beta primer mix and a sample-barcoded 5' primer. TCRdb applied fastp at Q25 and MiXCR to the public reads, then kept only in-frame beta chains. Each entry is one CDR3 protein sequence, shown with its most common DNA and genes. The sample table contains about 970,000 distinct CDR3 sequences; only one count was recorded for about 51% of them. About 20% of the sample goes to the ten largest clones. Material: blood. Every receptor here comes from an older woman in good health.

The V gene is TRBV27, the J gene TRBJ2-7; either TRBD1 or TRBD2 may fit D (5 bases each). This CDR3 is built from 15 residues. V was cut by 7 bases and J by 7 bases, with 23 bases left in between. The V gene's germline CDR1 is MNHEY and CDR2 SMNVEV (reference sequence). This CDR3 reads CASKIVAKGDGEQYF. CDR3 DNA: TGTGCCAGCAAGATCGTTGCTAAAGGGGACGGGGAGCAGTACTTC.

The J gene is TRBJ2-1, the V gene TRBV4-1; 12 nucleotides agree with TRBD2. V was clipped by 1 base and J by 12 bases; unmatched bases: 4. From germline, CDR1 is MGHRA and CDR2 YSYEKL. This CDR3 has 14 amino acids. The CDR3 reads CASSQGTSGVGQFF. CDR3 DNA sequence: TGCGCCAGCAGCCAAGGGACTAGCGGGGTTGGGCAGTTCTTC.

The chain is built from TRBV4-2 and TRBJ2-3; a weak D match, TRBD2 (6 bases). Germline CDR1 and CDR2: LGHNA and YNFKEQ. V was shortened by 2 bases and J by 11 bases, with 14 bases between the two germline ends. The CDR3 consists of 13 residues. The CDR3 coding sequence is TGTGCCAGCAGCCAACAAGGCGGGGTGATGCAGTATTTT. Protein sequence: CASSQQGGVMQYF.

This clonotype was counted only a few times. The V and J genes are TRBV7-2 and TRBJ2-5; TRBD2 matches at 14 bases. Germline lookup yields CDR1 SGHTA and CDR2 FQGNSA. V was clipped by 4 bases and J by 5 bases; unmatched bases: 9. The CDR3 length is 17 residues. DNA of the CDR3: TGTGCCAGCAGCTCACCGGGACTAGCGGGAGTAGAGGAGACCCAGTACTTC. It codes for CASSSPGLAGVEETQYF.

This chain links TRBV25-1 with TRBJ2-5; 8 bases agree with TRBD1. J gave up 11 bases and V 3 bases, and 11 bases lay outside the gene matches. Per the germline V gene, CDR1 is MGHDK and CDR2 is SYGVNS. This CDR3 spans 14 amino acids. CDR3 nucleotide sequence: TGTGCCAGCAGTGACGACAGGGGCATGCGTGAGCAGTACTTC. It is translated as CASSDDRGMREQYF.

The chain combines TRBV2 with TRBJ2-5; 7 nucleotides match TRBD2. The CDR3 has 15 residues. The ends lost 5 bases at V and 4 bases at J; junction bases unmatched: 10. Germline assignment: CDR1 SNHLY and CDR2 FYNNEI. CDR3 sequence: CASSLRPRLAETQYF. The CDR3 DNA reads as TGTGCCAGCAGTCTCAGACCCCGACTAGCAGAGACCCAGTACTTC.

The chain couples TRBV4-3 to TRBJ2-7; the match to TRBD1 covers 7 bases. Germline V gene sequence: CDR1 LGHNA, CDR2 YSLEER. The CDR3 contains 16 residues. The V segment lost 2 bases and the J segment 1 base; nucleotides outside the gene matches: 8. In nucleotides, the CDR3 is TGCGCCAGCAGCCAACAAACAGGGGATTGGTCCTACGAGCAGTACTTC. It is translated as CASSQQTGDWSYEQYF.

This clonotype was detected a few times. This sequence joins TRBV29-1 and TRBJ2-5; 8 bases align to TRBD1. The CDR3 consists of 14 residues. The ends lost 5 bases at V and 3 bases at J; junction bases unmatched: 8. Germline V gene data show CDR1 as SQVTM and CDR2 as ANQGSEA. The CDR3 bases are TGCAGCGTTCTCCCGACAGGGGCCAAAGAGACCCAGTACTTC. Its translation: CSVLPTGAKETQYF.